The 24 T cell receptor beta chains presented below share a single source sample, sequenced in a study of T cells after yellow fever vaccination. MiXCR, applied by TCRdb to the 5' RACE reads, yields one record per CDR3 protein. The table includes hundreds of thousands of distinct CDR3 sequences, 4.1% detected once. The sequences come from PBMCs, collected 5 days after the yellow fever booster vaccination. The receptor source for this set is a man in his late teens or twenties who received the YFV17D yellow fever vaccine.

This clonotype has just a few counts. V and J are TRBV20-1 and TRBJ1-1; D ambiguous. V shed 6 bases and J shed 1 base, with 9 bases lying between them. The CDR3 spans 12 residues. The germline V gene encodes CDR1 DFQATT and CDR2 SNEGSKA (reference sequence). The CDR3 DNA reads as TGCAGTGCCACCCCAGGGAACACTGAAGCTTTCTTT. Its protein is CSATPGNTEAFF.

V gene TRBV13 combines with J gene TRBJ2-3; 7 bases are a match to TRBD1. Germline V CDR1 and CDR2: PRHDT, FYEKMQ (reference sequence). This CDR3 has 16 amino acids. V was clipped by 5 bases and J by 4 bases; unmatched bases: 12. The CDR3 DNA is TGTGCCAGCAGCAGAACCCGACAGGGCATTTCAGATACGCAGTATTTT. This sequence encodes CASSRTRQGISDTQYF.

This clonotype was counted at least ten times. This sequence joins TRBV5-6 and TRBJ2-5; no reliable D call. The germline gives CDR1 SGHDT, CDR2 YYEEEE. Deletions cut 3 bases from V and 2 bases from J, with 8 bases between. The CDR3 contains 13 residues. The CDR3 bases are TGTGCCAGCAGCTCCCTGGTACAAGAGACCCAGTACTTC. Amino acid sequence: CASSSLVQETQYF.

This clonotype was counted at least ten times. V gene TRBV5-1 combines with J gene TRBJ1-1, with 9 bases lining up with TRBD1. This CDR3 comprises 14 residues. With 4 bases clipped from V and 4 bases from J, the junction kept 5 bases outside the gene matches. The germline V gene has CDR1 SGHRS and CDR2 YFSETQ. CDR3 region: CASSPDRGITEAFF. The CDR3 DNA reads as TGCGCCAGCAGCCCGGACAGGGGCATCACTGAAGCTTTCTTT.

The rearrangement uses TRBV7-2 and TRBJ2-7; weak D call: TRBD1 (5 bases). This CDR3 has 14 amino acids. V was shortened by 3 bases and J by 2 bases, with 11 bases between the two germline ends. Per the germline V gene, CDR1 is SGHTA and CDR2 is FQGNSA. The CDR3 sequence is CASSFSSGTYEQYF. The CDR3 DNA is TGTGCCAGCAGCTTTTCATCAGGGACCTACGAGCAGTACTTC.

The sample holds a few counts of this clonotype. The chain is built from TRBV29-1 and TRBJ2-7; D is perhaps TRBD1 (6 bases). Germline V gives CDR1 SQVTM, CDR2 ANQGSEA. This CDR3 is 12 amino acids long. The V and J ends lost 5 bases and 3 bases respectively, with 11 bases between them. The CDR3 nucleotides are TGCAGCGTTACTATACAGGGCTACGAGCAGTACTTC. It yields the protein CSVTIQGYEQYF.

V is TRBV4-1 and J is TRBJ2-7; 7 bases map to TRBD1. Germline CDR1 MGHRA, CDR2 YSYEKL. The CDR3 consists of 15 residues. The V and J ends lost 4 bases and 5 bases, in that order; junction bases with no gene match: 11. The CDR3 is CASSPIRQGNHEQYF. CDR3 DNA sequence: TGCGCCAGCAGCCCGATCAGACAGGGTAACCACGAGCAGTACTTC.

J is TRBJ1-5 and V is TRBV6-5, with a possible D match to TRBD1 (6 bases). The CDR3 is 18 residues long. Germline V lookup: CDR1 MNHEY, CDR2 SVGAGI. V shed 8 bases and J shed 0 bases, with 23 bases lying between them. CDR3 sequence: CASPGRGQIKYSNQPQHF. CDR3 nucleotides: TGTGCCAGCCCCGGGAGGGGACAAATCAAATATAGCAATCAGCCCCAGCATTTT.

This chain uses TRBV14 with TRBJ2-7; TRBD1 aligns across 9 bases. The CDR3 loop spans 15 amino acids. V was clipped by 6 bases and J by 6 bases; unmatched bases: 12. Germline CDR1 reads SGHDN; CDR2 reads FVKESK. CDR3 DNA: TGTGCCAGCAGAAGAACGGGACAGGGATTAACCGAGCAGTACTTC. This translates into CASRRTGQGLTEQYF.

J is TRBJ2-5 and V is TRBV12-3 or TRBV12-4, with 9 bases aligning to TRBD2. V lost 1 base to trimming and J lost 2 bases; unmatched junction nucleotides: 8. This CDR3 is 17 amino acids long. CDR3 in amino acids: CASSLGSSGVPQETQYF. The CDR3 DNA is TGTGCCAGCAGTTTAGGATCTAGCGGGGTCCCACAAGAGACCCAGTACTTC.

This clonotype has a count of ten or more. The rearrangement joins TRBV6-5 to TRBJ1-2, with a weak D call TRBD1 (5 bases). V gave up 6 bases and J gave up 7 bases, with 15 bases separating them. The CDR3 is 13 amino acids. Germline V gene data show CDR1 as MNHEY and CDR2 as SVGAGI. CDR3 region: CASSRGFYAGYTF. In nucleotides, the CDR3 is TGTGCCAGCAGCCGGGGGTTTTATGCTGGCTACACCTTC.

This clonotype was seen ten or more times. This chain links TRBV3-1 with TRBJ2-2, with D possibly called TRBD1 or TRBD2 (5 bases each). Germline V gives CDR1 LGHDT, CDR2 YNNKEL (reference sequence). V lost 4 bases, J lost 6 bases, and 15 bases lay in between. CDR3 length: 15 residues. The CDR3 DNA reads TGTGCCAGCAGCCTTCACGGACCGGGACCCGGGGAGCTGTTTTTT. Translating gives CASSLHGPGPGELFF.

This clonotype showed up many times. V gene TRBV25-1 combines with J gene TRBJ2-7; TRBD1 matches at 7 bases. This CDR3 is 17 amino acids long. The germline V gene encodes CDR1 MGHDK and CDR2 SYGVNS. Trimming removed 3 bases from V and 4 bases from J; junction bases left unmatched: 15. CDR3 loop: CASSDIGWRTGRYEQYF. The CDR3 bases are TGTGCCAGCAGTGATATTGGATGGAGGACAGGACGGTACGAGCAGTACTTC.

V is TRBV15 and J is TRBJ2-5; 8 bases line up with TRBD2. Germline CDR1 is LNHNV and CDR2 is YYDKDF (reference sequence). V dropped 5 bases and J dropped 5; count of bases not matched to a gene: 7. The CDR3 runs 14 residues. CDR3 loop: CATSPEGGGETQYF. The CDR3 DNA reads TGTGCCACCAGCCCTGAAGGCGGGGGGGAGACCCAGTACTTC.

The sample holds a few counts of this clonotype. This rearrangement joins TRBV29-1 to TRBJ2-3, with 8 bases lining up with TRBD2. V lost 7 bases to trimming and J lost 13 bases; unmatched junction nucleotides: 13. The V gene's germline CDR1 is SQVTM and CDR2 ANQGSEA. This CDR3 has 12 residues. This CDR3 reads CSASTSGAQEYF. Here the CDR3 DNA reads TGCAGCGCCTCTACTAGCGGTGCCCAGGAGTATTTT.

V is TRBV5-1 and J is TRBJ2-2; 8 nucleotides agree with TRBD2. CDR1 SGHRS and CDR2 YFSETQ come from the germline V gene. The CDR3 is 15 residues long. V trimming: 4 bases; J trimming: 4 bases; junction bases outside the gene matches: 6. The CDR3 DNA is TGCGCCAGCAGCCCCGGGGGGGCGGTCACCGGGGAGCTGTTTTTT. Translating it yields CASSPGGAVTGELFF.

This clonotype was observed many times. The gene calls are TRBV4-2 and TRBJ1-6; D unresolved. Trimming took 0 bases from V and 7 from J, leaving 4 bases between them. CDR1 is LGHNA and CDR2 is YNFKEQ in the germline V gene. The CDR3 has 13 residues. CDR3 protein: CASSQDRNSPLHF. For the CDR3, the DNA is TGTGCCAGCAGCCAAGATCGGAATTCACCCCTCCACTTT.

This clonotype was counted only a few times. This chain links TRBV5-5 with TRBJ1-6, with D uncertain. Per the germline V gene, CDR1 is SGHKS and CDR2 is YYEKEE (reference sequence). The CDR3 extends over 15 amino acids. V lost 4 bases, J lost 6 bases, and 14 bases lay in between. CDR3 amino acids: CASSPELAANSPLHF. Written as DNA, the CDR3 is TGTGCCAGCAGCCCTGAGCTTGCGGCTAATTCACCCCTCCACTTT.

This clonotype was detected many times. The chain is built from TRBV28 and TRBJ2-6; D remains ambiguous. CDR3 length: 15 amino acids. V was pared by 2 bases and J by 1 base, with 6 bases between. Germline V lookup: CDR1 MDHEN, CDR2 SYDVKM. CDR3 in amino acids: CASSLINSGANVLTF. In DNA, the CDR3 is TGTGCCAGCAGTTTAATCAATTCTGGGGCCAACGTCCTGACTTTC.

The V gene is TRBV7-2, the J gene TRBJ2-5; 11 bases align to TRBD2. CDR1 and CDR2 from the germline V gene are SGHTA and FQGNSA. The ends lost 1 base at V and 3 bases at J; junction bases unmatched: 4. The CDR3 spans 16 residues. CDR3 in amino acids: CASSLDSGGAEETQYF. In DNA form, the CDR3 reads TGTGCCAGCAGCTTAGATAGCGGGGGGGCGGAAGAGACCCAGTACTTC.

There are many counts of this clonotype. The chain has TRBV20-1 and TRBJ1-2, with TRBD1 identical over 12 bases. This CDR3 region has 16 residues. The germline CDR1 and CDR2 sequences are DFQATT and SNEGSKA (reference sequence). Germline trimming cut 2 bases from V and 3 bases from J; bases unmatched to any gene: 7. CDR3 sequence reads: CSARLGTGGDDYGYTF. CDR3 sequence (DNA): TGCAGTGCTAGACTCGGGACAGGGGGCGATGACTATGGCTACACCTTC.

The table lists this clonotype with a few counts. The chain recombines TRBV24-1 with TRBJ2-3; D is unresolved. The germline V and J ends were trimmed by 0 bases and 5 bases, with 5 bases remaining between them. The CDR3 spans 13 residues. Germline CDR1 KGHDR, CDR2 SFDVKD. The CDR3 DNA sequence: TGTGCCACCAGTGATTTGCGTAGAGATACGCAGTATTTT. Protein product: CATSDLRRDTQYF.

The table lists this clonotype with a few counts. The chain links TRBV4-3 to TRBJ2-3, with D unresolved. V was pared by 0 bases and J by 4 bases, with 8 bases between. The CDR3 consists of 14 residues. From germline, CDR1 is LGHNA and CDR2 YSLEER. The CDR3 DNA reads as TGCGCCAGCAGCCAAGATCTGTATGCAGATACGCAGTATTTT. Protein sequence: CASSQDLYADTQYF.

This clonotype occurred many times. This chain's CDR3 is CASSATGDRGSYEQYF. The CDR3 DNA sequence: TGTGCCAGCAGCGCGACCGGGGACAGAGGCTCCTACGAGCAGTACTTC. The chain links TRBV7-9 to TRBJ2-7; TRBD1 matches 7 bases. Germline CDR1 SEHNR, CDR2 FQNEAQ (reference sequence). The CDR3 runs to 16 residues. V gave up 5 bases and J gave up 0 bases; unmatched junction bases: 10.